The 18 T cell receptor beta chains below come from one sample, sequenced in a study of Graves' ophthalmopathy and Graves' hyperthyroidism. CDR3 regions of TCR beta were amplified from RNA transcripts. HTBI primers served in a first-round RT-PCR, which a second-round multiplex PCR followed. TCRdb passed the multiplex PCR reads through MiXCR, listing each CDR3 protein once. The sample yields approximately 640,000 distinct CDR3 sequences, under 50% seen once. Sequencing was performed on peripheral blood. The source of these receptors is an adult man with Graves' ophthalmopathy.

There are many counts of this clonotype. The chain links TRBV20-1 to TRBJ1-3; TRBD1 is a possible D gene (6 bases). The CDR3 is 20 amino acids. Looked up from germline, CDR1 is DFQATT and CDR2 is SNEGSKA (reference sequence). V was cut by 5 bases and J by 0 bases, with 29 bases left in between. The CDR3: CSAVSPLGQNDFSSGNTIYF. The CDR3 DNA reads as TGCAGTGCTGTGTCTCCACTAGGACAGAACGATTTTAGCTCTGGAAACACCATATATTTT.

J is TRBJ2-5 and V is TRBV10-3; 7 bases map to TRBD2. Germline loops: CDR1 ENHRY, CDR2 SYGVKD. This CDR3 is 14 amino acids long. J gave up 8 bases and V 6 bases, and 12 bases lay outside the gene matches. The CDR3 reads CAIRGGDSGNTQYF. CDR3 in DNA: TGTGCCATCAGGGGGGGGGACTCTGGAAACACCCAGTACTTC.

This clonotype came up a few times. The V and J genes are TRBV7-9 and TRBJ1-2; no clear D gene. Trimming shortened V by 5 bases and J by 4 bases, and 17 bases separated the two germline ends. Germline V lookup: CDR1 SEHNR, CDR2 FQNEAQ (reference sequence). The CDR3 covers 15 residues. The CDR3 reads CASSPQPSGSYGYTF. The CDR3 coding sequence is TGTGCCAGCAGCCCTCAGCCGAGTGGGAGCTATGGCTACACCTTC.

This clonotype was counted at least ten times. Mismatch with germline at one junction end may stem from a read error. DNA of the CDR3: TGCGCCAGCAGCCGAGGGGGGGTACAGCCCCAGCATTTT. Protein: CASSRGGVQPQHF. This sequence joins TRBV7-2 and TRBJ1-5, with D possibly being TRBD1 (6 bases). Per germline, CDR1 SGHTA and CDR2 FQGNSA. CDR3 length: 13 residues. Combining the CDR3 with reference TRBV7-2 and TRBJ1-5 gives the whole variable domain GAGVSQSPSNKVTEKGKDVELRCDPISGHTALYWYRQSLGQGLEFLIYFQGNSAPDKSGLPSDRFSAERTGGSVSTLTIQRTQQEDSAVYLCASSRGGVQPQHFGDGTRLSIL.

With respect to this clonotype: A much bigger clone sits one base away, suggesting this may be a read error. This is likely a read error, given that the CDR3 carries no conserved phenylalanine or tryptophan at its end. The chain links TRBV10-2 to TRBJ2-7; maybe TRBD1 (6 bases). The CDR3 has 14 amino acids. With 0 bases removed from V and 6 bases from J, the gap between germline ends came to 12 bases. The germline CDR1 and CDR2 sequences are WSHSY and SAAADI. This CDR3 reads CASSESKQGREQYS. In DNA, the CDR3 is TGCGCCAGCAGTGAGTCTAAACAGGGACGCGAGCAGTACTCC.

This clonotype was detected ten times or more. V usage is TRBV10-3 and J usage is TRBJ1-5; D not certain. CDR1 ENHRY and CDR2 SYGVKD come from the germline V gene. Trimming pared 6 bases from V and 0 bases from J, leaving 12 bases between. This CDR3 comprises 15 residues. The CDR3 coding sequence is TGTGCCATCAGAGACGGGAATTATAGCAATCAGCCCCAGCATTTT. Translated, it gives CAIRDGNYSNQPQHF.

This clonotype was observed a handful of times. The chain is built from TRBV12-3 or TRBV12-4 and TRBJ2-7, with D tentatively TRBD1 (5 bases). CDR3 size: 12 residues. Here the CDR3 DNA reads TGTGCTAGTGGTTGGGGCGCATACGAGCAGTACTTC. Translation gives CASGWGAYEQYF.

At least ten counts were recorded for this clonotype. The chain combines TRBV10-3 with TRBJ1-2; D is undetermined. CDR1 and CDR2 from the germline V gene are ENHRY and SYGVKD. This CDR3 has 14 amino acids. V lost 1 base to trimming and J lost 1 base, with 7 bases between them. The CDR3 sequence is CAISELQRNYGYTF. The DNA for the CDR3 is TGTGCCATCAGTGAGTTACAGCGTAACTATGGCTACACCTTC.

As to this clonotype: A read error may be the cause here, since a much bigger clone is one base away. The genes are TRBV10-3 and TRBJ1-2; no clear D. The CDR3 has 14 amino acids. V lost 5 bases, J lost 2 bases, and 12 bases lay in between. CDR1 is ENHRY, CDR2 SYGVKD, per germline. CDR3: CAISPLVMNYGYTF. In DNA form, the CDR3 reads TGTGCCATCAGTCCCCTCGTTATGAACTATGGCTACACCTTC.

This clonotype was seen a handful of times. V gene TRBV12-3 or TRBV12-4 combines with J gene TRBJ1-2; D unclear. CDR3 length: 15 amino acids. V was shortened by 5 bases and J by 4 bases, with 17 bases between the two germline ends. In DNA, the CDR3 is TGTGCCAGCAGTCCCGACCTCCTGACGGGCTATGGCTACACCTTC. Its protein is CASSPDLLTGYGYTF.

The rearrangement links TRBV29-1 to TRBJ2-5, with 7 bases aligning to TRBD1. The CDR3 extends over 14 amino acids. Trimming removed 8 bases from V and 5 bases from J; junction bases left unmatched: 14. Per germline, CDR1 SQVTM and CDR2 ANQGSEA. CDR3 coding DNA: TGCAGCTCACGCACGACCGGGACAGTCGAGACCCAGTACTTC. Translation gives CSSRTTGTVETQYF. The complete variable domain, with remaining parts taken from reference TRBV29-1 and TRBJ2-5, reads SAVISQKPSRDICQRGTSLTIQCQVDSQVTMMFWYRQQPGQSLTLIATANQGSEATYESGFVIDKFPISRPNLTFSTLTVSNMSPEDSSIYLCSSRTTGTVETQYFGPGTRLLVL.

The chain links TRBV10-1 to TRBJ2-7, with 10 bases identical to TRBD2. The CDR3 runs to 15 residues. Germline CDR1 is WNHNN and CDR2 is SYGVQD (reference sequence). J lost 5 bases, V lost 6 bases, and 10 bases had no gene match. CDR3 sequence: CASSLSLAGAHEQYF. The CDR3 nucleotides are TGCGCCAGCAGCTTGAGTCTAGCGGGAGCCCACGAGCAGTACTTC.

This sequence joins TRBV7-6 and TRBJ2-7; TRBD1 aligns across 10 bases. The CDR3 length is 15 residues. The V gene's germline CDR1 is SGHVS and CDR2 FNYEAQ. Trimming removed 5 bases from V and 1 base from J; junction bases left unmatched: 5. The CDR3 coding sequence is TGTGCCAGCAGCCTTGACAGGGGGCTTTCCTACGAGCAGTACTTC. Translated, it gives CASSLDRGLSYEQYF.

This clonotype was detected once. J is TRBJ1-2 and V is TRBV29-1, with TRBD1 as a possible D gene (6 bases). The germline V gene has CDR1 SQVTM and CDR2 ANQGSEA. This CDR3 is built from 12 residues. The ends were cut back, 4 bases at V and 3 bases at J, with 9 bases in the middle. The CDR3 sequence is CSVAPGDYGYTF. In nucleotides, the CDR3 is TGCAGCGTTGCACCAGGGGACTATGGCTACACCTTC.

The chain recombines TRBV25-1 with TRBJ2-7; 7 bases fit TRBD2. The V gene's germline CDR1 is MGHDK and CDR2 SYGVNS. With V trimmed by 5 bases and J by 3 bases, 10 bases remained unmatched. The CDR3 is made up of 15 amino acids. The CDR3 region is CASSSQPTGGYEQYF. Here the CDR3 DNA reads TGTGCCAGCAGTTCCCAACCCACGGGGGGCTACGAGCAGTACTTC.

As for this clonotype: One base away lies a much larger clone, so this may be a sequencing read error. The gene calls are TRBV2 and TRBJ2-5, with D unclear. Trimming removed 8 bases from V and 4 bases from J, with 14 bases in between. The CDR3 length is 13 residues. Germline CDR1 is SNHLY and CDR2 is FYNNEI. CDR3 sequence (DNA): TGTGCCAGCTCACCCTCGCCCCGAGAGACCCAGTACTTC. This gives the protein CASSPSPRETQYF.

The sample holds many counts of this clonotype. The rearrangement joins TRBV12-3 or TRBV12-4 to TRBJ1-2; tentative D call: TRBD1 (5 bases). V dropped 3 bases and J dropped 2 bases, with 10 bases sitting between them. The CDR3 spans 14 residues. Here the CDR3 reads CASSFQGLNYGYTF. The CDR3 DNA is TGTGCCAGCAGTTTTCAGGGACTCAACTATGGCTACACCTTC.

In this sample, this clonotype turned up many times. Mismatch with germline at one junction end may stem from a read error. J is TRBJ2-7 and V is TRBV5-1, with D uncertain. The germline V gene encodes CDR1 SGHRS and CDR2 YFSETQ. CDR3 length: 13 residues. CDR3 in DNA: TGTGCCAGCAGCCCCGGGCAGCGCTACGAGCAGTACTTC. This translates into CASSPGQRYEQYF.